The 25 T cell receptor beta chains in this list originate from one sample, sequenced in a study of shared clonotypes between healthy human individuals. Assay: immunoSEQ multiplex PCR; the TCRdb copy retains only in-frame clones and omits some. Here the sample spans around 1.9 million clones, just over 90% being singletons. Only CD45RO-negative cells positively selected for CCR7 counted as naive CD8 cells, so terminally differentiated effector memory CD45RA+ cells were excluded. Material for sequencing was naive CD8+ T cells from PBMCs. All receptors come from a man between 18 and 29 years old in good health. Some clones in this sample may be carry-over from other donors' samples.

The chain is built from TRBV7-6 and TRBJ2-1, with 10 positions matching TRBD2. CDR3 length: 15 residues. Germline-derived CDR1 and CDR2 are SGHVS and FNYEAQ. Trimming took 7 bases from V and 4 from J; bases not matched to a gene: 7. The CDR3 sequence: CASTGLAGVYNEQFF. CDR3 DNA: TGTGCCAGCACCGGGCTAGCGGGGGTATACAATGAGCAGTTCTTC.

The chain employs TRBV27 and TRBJ1-1; weak D call: TRBD1 (5 bases). This CDR3 has 14 residues. V was cut by 2 bases and J by 5 bases, with 12 bases left in between. Germline V gives CDR1 MNHEY, CDR2 SMNVEV (reference sequence). CDR3 DNA sequence: TGTGCCAGCAGTTTAGGGAGCGGGGGTACTGAAGCTTTCTTT. Amino acids: CASSLGSGGTEAFF.

This rearrangement joins TRBV9 to TRBJ1-3; perhaps TRBD1 as D (5 bases). Trimming stripped 3 bases from V and 2 bases from J, with 9 bases between. Germline V gene data show CDR1 as SGDLS and CDR2 as YYNGEE. The CDR3 length is 14 residues. In DNA, the CDR3 is TGTGCCAGCAGCGATCAGGGCCCTGGAAACACCATATATTTT. Translated, it gives CASSDQGPGNTIYF.

A few counts support this clone. J is TRBJ2-2 and V is TRBV7-9, with TRBD2 identical over 7 bases. V shed 8 bases and J 2 bases; nucleotides not matched to a gene: 8. The CDR3 spans 15 residues. Germline assignment: CDR1 SEHNR and CDR2 FQNEAQ (reference sequence). The CDR3 region has the DNA TGTGCCAGCCCATCAACGGGAGGCAACACCGGGGAGCTGTTTTTT. Protein sequence: CASPSTGGNTGELFF.

The chain carries TRBV4-1 and TRBJ1-1; D not certain. The CDR3 sequence is 14 residues long. V was trimmed by 0 bases and J by 3 bases, leaving 8 bases between them. Per the germline V gene, CDR1 is MGHRA and CDR2 is YSYEKL. CDR3 sequence reads: CASSQDVTYTEAFF. CDR3 nucleotide sequence: TGCGCCAGCAGCCAAGACGTCACGTACACTGAAGCTTTCTTT.

The rearrangement links TRBV28 to TRBJ2-2; D perhaps matches TRBD1 (6 bases). Trimming stripped 8 bases from V and 6 bases from J, with 13 bases between. The CDR3 is 13 amino acids. Germline V gene sequence: CDR1 MDHEN, CDR2 SYDVKM. As DNA, the CDR3 is TGTGCCAGCGGCCAGGGGACCGCCGGGGAGCTGTTTTTT. Translation gives CASGQGTAGELFF.

The chain combines TRBV27 with TRBJ2-7, with D maybe TRBD1 (5 bases). CDR1 MNHEY and CDR2 SMNVEV come from the germline V gene (reference sequence). Trimming stripped 4 bases from V and 6 bases from J, with 13 bases between. The CDR3 length is 13 residues. As DNA, the CDR3 is TGTGCCAGCAGTTCCCACAGGATCGGCGAGCAGTACTTC. It is translated as CASSSHRIGEQYF.

The chain recombines TRBV10-1 with TRBJ2-3, with 9 nucleotides matching TRBD2. V was pared by 0 bases and J by 3 bases, with 1 base of the junction left unmatched. Germline V gene lookup returns CDR1 WNHNN and CDR2 SYGVQD (reference sequence). The CDR3 spans 15 residues. For the CDR3, the DNA is TGCGCCAGCAGTGAGTCTAGCGGGAGTACAGATACGCAGTATTTT. It yields the protein CASSESSGSTDTQYF.

The chain combines TRBV5-6 with TRBJ1-1; TRBD1 matches 8 bases. CDR1 and CDR2 from the germline V gene are SGHDT and YYEEEE. There are 16 residues in the CDR3. J was trimmed by 0 bases and V by 6 bases; bases with no gene match: 10. The CDR3 bases are TGTGCCAGCACCCCCCGGACAGGGCTCATGAACACTGAAGCTTTCTTT. Encoded protein: CASTPRTGLMNTEAFF.

The V gene is TRBV11-2, the J gene TRBJ2-3; 7 bases match TRBD2. The junction had 11 bases not matched to a gene; V was cut back by 5 bases and J by 6 bases. The CDR3 covers 15 residues. CDR1 and CDR2 (germline): SGHAT, FQNNGV. The CDR3 DNA reads as TGTGCCAGCAGCCTCTTTGGGAGGGCCTCGGATACGCAGTATTTT. It yields the protein CASSLFGRASDTQYF.

The V gene is TRBV19, the J gene TRBJ2-2; no clear D gene. V was trimmed by 2 bases and J by 6 bases, leaving 10 bases between them. The CDR3 runs 14 residues. Per the germline V gene, CDR1 is LNHDA and CDR2 is SQIVND (reference sequence). CDR3 in amino acids: CASSIRWMAGELFF. The CDR3 DNA reads as TGTGCCAGTAGTATACGATGGATGGCCGGGGAGCTGTTTTTT.

The gene calls are TRBV9 and TRBJ2-3; tentatively, D is TRBD2 (6 bases). The ends were cut back, 3 bases at V and 2 bases at J, with 22 bases in the middle. This CDR3 region has 18 residues. In germline, CDR1 is SGDLS, CDR2 YYNGEE. The CDR3 region is CASSEYQQLSGDTDTQYF. The CDR3 DNA reads TGTGCCAGCAGCGAGTACCAACAACTCTCGGGAGACACAGATACGCAGTATTTT.

In DNA form, the CDR3 reads TGTGCCAGCAGCTTAGCGTCCAGGAGGCTGGAGGGATTGGGGGCTGAAGCTTTCTTT. Translated, it gives CASSLASRRLEGLGAEAFF. V usage is TRBV7-8 and J usage is TRBJ1-1, with a tentative D call TRBD1 (5 bases). The length of the CDR3 is 19 residues. The V gene lost 0 bases and the J gene lost 6 bases, with 26 bases spanning the gap. CDR1 and CDR2 (germline): SGHVS, FQNEAQ.

This clone was observed once. The chain has TRBV15 and TRBJ1-1; 7 bases are shared with TRBD1. This CDR3 has 14 residues. With 5 bases clipped from V and 3 bases from J, the junction kept 6 bases outside the gene matches. Per the germline V gene, CDR1 is LNHNV and CDR2 is YYDKDF (reference sequence). CDR3 loop: CATSQGGRDTEAFF. CDR3 in DNA: TGTGCCACCAGCCAAGGGGGCCGGGACACTGAAGCTTTCTTT.

V gene TRBV7-6 combines with J gene TRBJ2-1; 9 bases line up with TRBD2. V gave up 5 bases and J gave up 2 bases; unmatched junction bases: 7. This CDR3 spans 16 amino acids. Looked up from germline, CDR1 is SGHVS and CDR2 is FNYEAQ. In DNA, the CDR3 is TGTGCCAGCAGCCCAGGCGGCGGGAGGGCCTACAATGAGCAGTTCTTC. Amino acid sequence: CASSPGGGRAYNEQFF.

As for this clone: Distinct nucleotide sequences in the sample also encode this CDR3. The chain has TRBV27 and TRBJ2-7; the match to TRBD1 covers 7 bases. The J segment lost 2 bases and the V segment lost 5 bases, leaving 3 bases of the junction unmatched. Per the germline V gene, CDR1 is MNHEY and CDR2 is SMNVEV (reference sequence). The length of the CDR3 is 13 residues. This CDR3 is CASSPGQAYEQYF. The DNA of the CDR3 is TGTGCCAGCAGTCCCGGACAGGCCTACGAGCAGTACTTC.

This clone was counted a single time. The gene calls are TRBV6-5 and TRBJ1-2; 7 positions agree with TRBD1. Germline-derived CDR1 and CDR2 are MNHEY and SVGAGI. V shed 0 bases and J 7 bases; nucleotides not matched to a gene: 5. This CDR3 contains 14 residues. The CDR3 region is CASSYSEGASGYTF. In DNA, the CDR3 is TGTGCCAGCAGTTACTCGGAGGGGGCTAGTGGCTACACCTTC.

In the case of this clone: This same CDR3 is encoded by further DNA sequences in the sample. The V gene is TRBV7-9, the J gene TRBJ1-6; D is unresolved. Between the trimmed V and J ends, which lost 6 bases and 7 bases, there was a span of 4 bases. CDR1 SEHNR and CDR2 FQNEAQ come from the germline V gene (reference sequence). This CDR3 has 11 residues. DNA for the CDR3: TGTGCCAGCAGTTCAAATTCACCCCTCCACTTT. This translates into CASSSNSPLHF.

The gene calls are TRBV5-1 and TRBJ1-1; 11 bases line up with TRBD1. The J segment lost 3 bases and the V segment lost 0 bases, leaving 16 bases of the junction unmatched. The V gene's germline CDR1 is SGHRS and CDR2 YFSETQ. This CDR3 spans 20 amino acids. In DNA form, the CDR3 reads TGCGCCAGCAGCTTGGAAGGAAAGGACAGGGGGCAATCTTCGGACACTGAAGCTTTCTTT. Amino acids: CASSLEGKDRGQSSDTEAFF.

Here the CDR3 reads CAISRGRTPNTEAFF. The CDR3 nucleotides are TGTGCCATCAGTAGGGGCCGGACCCCGAACACTGAAGCTTTCTTT. The chain is built from TRBV10-3 and TRBJ1-1; possibly TRBD1 for D (5 bases). The V end lost 5 bases, the J end lost 1 base, and 14 bases lay between the germline ends. This CDR3 has 15 amino acids. CDR1 and CDR2 (germline): ENHRY, SYGVKD.

The chain recombines TRBV7-8 with TRBJ1-1; D uncertain. Germline CDR1 is SGHVS and CDR2 is FQNEAQ. Trimming left V 3 bases short and J 0 bases short, with 14 bases between. The CDR3 is 16 residues long. This CDR3 is CASSLEPGGMNTEAFF. The CDR3 coding sequence is TGTGCCAGCAGCTTGGAACCTGGAGGGATGAACACTGAAGCTTTCTTT.

The V gene is TRBV11-3, the J gene TRBJ2-1, with 8 bases identical to TRBD2. This CDR3 contains 18 residues. With V trimmed by 4 bases and J by 4 bases, 15 bases remained unmatched. CDR1 SGHNT and CDR2 YENEEA come from the germline V gene. The chain's CDR3 is CASSSSLAGITDYNEQFF. CDR3 nucleotides: TGTGCCAGCAGCTCAAGCTTAGCGGGGATCACCGATTACAATGAGCAGTTCTTC.

The chain couples TRBV14 to TRBJ2-5; D is unresolved. The CDR3 extends over 16 amino acids. CDR1 is SGHDN and CDR2 is FVKESK in the germline V gene. V lost 2 bases and J 2 bases, leaving 15 bases between the germline ends. The CDR3 reads CASSQRSAVIQETQYF. The CDR3 coding sequence is TGTGCCAGCAGCCAACGTTCTGCGGTCATACAAGAGACCCAGTACTTC.

At least ten counts were recorded for this clone. CDR3 DNA: TGCGCCAGCAGCCGCTTTTTAGAGGGCGGGGGGAACACTGAAGCTTTCTTT. Residues: CASSRFLEGGGNTEAFF. V gene TRBV4-1 combines with J gene TRBJ1-1; a weak D match, TRBD1 (5 bases). Germline-derived CDR1 and CDR2 are MGHRA and YSYEKL. V was cut by 4 bases and J by 1 base, with 19 bases left in between. The length of the CDR3 is 17 residues.

This clone occurred once. The chain couples TRBV29-1 to TRBJ2-1; 12 bases match TRBD2. Germline loops: CDR1 SQVTM, CDR2 ANQGSEA. CDR3 length equals 15 residues. Trimming removed 4 bases from V and 7 bases from J; junction bases left unmatched: 8. CDR3 region: CSVASTSGSLNEQFF. CDR3 coding DNA: TGCAGCGTTGCCTCGACTAGCGGGAGTTTAAATGAGCAGTTCTTC.